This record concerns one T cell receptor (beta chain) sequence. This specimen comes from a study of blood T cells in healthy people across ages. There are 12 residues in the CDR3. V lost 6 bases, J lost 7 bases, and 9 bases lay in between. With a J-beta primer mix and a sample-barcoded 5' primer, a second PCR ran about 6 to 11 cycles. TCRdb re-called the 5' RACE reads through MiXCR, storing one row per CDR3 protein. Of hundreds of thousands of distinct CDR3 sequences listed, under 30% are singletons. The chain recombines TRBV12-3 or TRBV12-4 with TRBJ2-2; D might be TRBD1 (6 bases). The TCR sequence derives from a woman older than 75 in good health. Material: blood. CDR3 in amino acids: CASSRGFGELFF. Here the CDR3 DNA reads TGTGCCAGCAGCAGGGGATTCGGGGAGCTGTTTTTT.